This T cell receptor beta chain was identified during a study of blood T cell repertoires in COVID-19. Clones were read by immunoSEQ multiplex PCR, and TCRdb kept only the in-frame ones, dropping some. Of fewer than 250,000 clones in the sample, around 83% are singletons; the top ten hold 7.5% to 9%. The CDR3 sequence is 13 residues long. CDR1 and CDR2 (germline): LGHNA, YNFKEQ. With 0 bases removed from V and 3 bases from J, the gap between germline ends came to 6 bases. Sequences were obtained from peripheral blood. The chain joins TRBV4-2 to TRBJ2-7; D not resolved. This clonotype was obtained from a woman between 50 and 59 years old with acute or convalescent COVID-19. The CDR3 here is CASSQEYGYEQYF. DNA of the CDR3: TGTGCCAGCAGCCAAGAATACGGCTACGAGCAGTACTTC.